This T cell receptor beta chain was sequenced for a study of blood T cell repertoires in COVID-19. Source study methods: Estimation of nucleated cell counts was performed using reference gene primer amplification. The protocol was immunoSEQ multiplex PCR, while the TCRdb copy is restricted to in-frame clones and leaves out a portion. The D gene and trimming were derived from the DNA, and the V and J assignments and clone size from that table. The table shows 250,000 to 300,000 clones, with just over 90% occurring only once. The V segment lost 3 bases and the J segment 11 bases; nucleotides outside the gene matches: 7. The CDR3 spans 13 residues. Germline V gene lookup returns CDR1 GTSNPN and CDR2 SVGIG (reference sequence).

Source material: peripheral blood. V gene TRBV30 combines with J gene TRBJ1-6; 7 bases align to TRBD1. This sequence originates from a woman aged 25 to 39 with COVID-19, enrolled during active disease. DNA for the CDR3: TGTGCCTGGAGCCCTAGACAGGGTCCACCCCTCCACTTT. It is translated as CAWSPRQGPPLHF.